This T cell receptor beta chain emerged from a study of blood T cell repertoires in COVID-19. Study-level information: Researchers got acute and convalescent COVID-19 samples from the United States, Italy and Spain. In each case, the material was cDNA or gDNA derived from T cells, B-cell-depleted T cells, or PBMCs.

This clone came up once. How the authors handled the data: Counts of nucleated cells, estimated from reference gene primer amplification, were obtained. The assay was immunoSEQ multiplex PCR, and TCRdb's table has in-frame clones only and misses some. The DNA gave D and trimming, while V, J and clone size come from that table. The sample holds just under 350,000 clones, around 91% seen once. The germline CDR1 and CDR2 sequences are SGHTA and FQGNSA. CDR3 length: 15 amino acids. The V gene end was trimmed by 5 bases and the J gene end by 3 bases; junction bases not matched to a gene: 4. The TCR originated in a woman under 30 who had recovered from COVID-19. The chain carries TRBV7-2 and TRBJ2-3; 11 bases map to TRBD1. Sequenced material: peripheral blood. The DNA of the CDR3 is TGTGCCAGCAGCACGGACAGGGGGCGAACAGATACGCAGTATTTT. It yields the protein CASSTDRGRTDTQYF.